This T cell receptor (beta chain) was captured in a study of vaccination and CD4 T cells after COVID-19. Turning to the study itself: Comprising six males and four females, the convalescent participants counted two Hispanic individuals among them. Blood was drawn a median around 66 days post second dose, range 14 to 241.

Cultured CD4+ T-cell DNA underwent Oncomine TCR Beta short-read sequencing. TCRdb called the PCR reads again in MiXCR, with one record for every CDR3 protein. The sample has 20,000 to 25,000 distinct CDR3 sequences, roughly three fifths seen once; the top ten hold approximately 12%. This clonotype appeared a few times. Its antigen remains unknown. Treatment noted: roughly 10-day PBMC culture with coronavirus spike peptide pools or control peptides (ViraFEST assay). This CDR3 spans 14 amino acids. Germline lookup yields CDR1 DFQATT and CDR2 SNEGSKA (reference sequence). V gave up 6 bases and J gave up 0 bases; unmatched junction bases: 7.

This sample comprised CD4+ T cells from blood, cultured in vitro, obtained after SARS-CoV-2 vaccination. The TCR originated in a human donor who received a COVID-19 vaccine. The chain employs TRBV20-1 and TRBJ1-1, with 7 positions matching TRBD1. The CDR3 spells CSADSGGMNTEAFF. In DNA form, the CDR3 reads TGCAGTGCGGATTCAGGGGGTATGAACACTGAAGCTTTCTTT.